These T cell receptor beta chains were read from a single sample in a study of shared clonotypes between healthy human individuals. Sequenced by immunoSEQ multiplex PCR; TCRdb stores in-frame clones only, minus some. The top ten clones hold approximately 0.38% of a sample with under 1,900,000 clones, approximately 98.5% of them seen once. Source material: naive CD4+ T cells sorted from blood. The receptors were gathered from a man aged 25 to 40 in good health. The conserved cysteine and the conserved F or W are not part of the CDR3 here. Fields, in order: V gene, CDR3 length, J gene, CDR3 protein.

TRBV27	14	TRBJ1-1	ASSRRDGPWNTEAF
TRBV28	10	TRBJ2-5	ASSSGTSVKY
TRBV5-6	11	TRBJ2-7	ASSLVDSYEQY
TRBV5-1	13	TRBJ2-3	ASSLDGTVTDTQY
TRBV6-6	13	TRBJ1-5	ASNWNPDSNQPQH
TRBV7-3	13	TRBJ2-3	ASSPRASGTDTQY
TRBV9	13	TRBJ2-7	ASSVSSGSTYEQY
TRBV7-9	11	TRBJ2-2	ASSGRETGELF
TRBV9	12	TRBJ2-5	ASSVGDRGETQY
TRBV7-3	11	TRBJ2-1	ASSAGQYNEQF
TRBV18	12	TRBJ2-7	ASSPRVSSHEQY
TRBV18	13	TRBJ1-5	ASSPFRGADQPQH
TRBV19	14	TRBJ1-5	ASTLGGTGTNQPQH
TRBV10-1	13	TRBJ2-1	ASSDPGTGGNEQF
TRBV19	14	TRBJ2-1	ASSIVGGGVGNEQF
TRBV18	10	TRBJ2-2	ASSLRTGELF
TRBV13	13	TRBJ1-2	ASSLGGLLKEGYT
TRBV10-2	9	TRBJ2-3	ASSEGDTQY
TRBV25-1	10	TRBJ1-2	ASSGGADGYT
TRBV19	15	TRBJ2-1	ASSTGLAGAPYNEQF
TRBV30	13	TRBJ2-4	AWSPAGGTRNIQY
TRBV19	14	TRBJ2-2	ASTLRSGRVTGELF
TRBV18	13	TRBJ2-1	ASSPLTSGNFGQF
TRBV5-1	14	TRBJ1-2	ASSSQDETGRYGYT
TRBV6-6	13	TRBJ2-1	ASSLQGALYNEQF
TRBV10-3	11	TRBJ2-1	AIRSFGANEQF
TRBV14	10	TRBJ2-7	ASSRDYYEQY
TRBV7-9	13	TRBJ2-3	ASSQSGTSTDTQY
TRBV15	12	TRBJ2-7	ATSNGLTNYEQY
TRBV18	13	TRBJ2-1	ASSPRTGGGNEQF
TRBV28	15	TRBJ2-5	ASSTGLIEGGQETQY